This T cell receptor beta chain came from a study of T-cell reconstitution after alpha-beta-depleted transplantation in children. As to this clonotype: The antigen remains unidentified.

Points from the study as a whole: Newly generated T cells supplied most T-cell counts and diversity one year post-transplant.

A TCRbeta library incorporating unique molecular identifiers was prepared. MiXCR was run by TCRdb on the PCR reads, yielding one entry per CDR3 protein. The data show about 250,000 distinct CDR3 sequences, more than 20% seen once. The CDR3 extends over 16 amino acids. Between the trimmed V and J ends, which lost 1 base and 2 bases, there was a span of 14 bases. Germline V lookup: CDR1 MGHRA, CDR2 YSYEKL. The sample was PBMCs, mostly from graft donor cells, taken 360 days after TCRalphabeta/CD19-depleted stem cell transplant. The chain employs TRBV4-1 and TRBJ2-5; D could derive from TRBD1 or TRBD2 (5 bases each). This receptor was taken from a female patient between 2 and 15 years old who had a stem cell transplant for congenital amegakaryocytic thrombocytopenia, so the T cells may come from the graft donor. CDR3 amino acids: CASSQVRGGFQETQYF. CDR3 in DNA: TGCGCCAGCAGCCAAGTTCGGGGCGGCTTTCAAGAGACCCAGTACTTC.